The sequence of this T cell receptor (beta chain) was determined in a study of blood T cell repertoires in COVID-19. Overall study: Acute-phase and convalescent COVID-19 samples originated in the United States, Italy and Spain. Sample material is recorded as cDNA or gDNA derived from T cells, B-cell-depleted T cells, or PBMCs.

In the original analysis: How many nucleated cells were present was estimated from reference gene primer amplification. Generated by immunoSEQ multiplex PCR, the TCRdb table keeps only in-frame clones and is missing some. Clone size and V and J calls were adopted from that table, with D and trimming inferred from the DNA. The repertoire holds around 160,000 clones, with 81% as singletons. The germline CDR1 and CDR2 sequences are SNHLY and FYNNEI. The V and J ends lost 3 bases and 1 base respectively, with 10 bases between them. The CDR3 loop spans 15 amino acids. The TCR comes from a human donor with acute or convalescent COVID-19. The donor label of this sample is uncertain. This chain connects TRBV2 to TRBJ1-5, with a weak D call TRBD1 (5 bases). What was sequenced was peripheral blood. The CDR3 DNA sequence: TGTGCCAGCAGTGAGCTGGAGGGGAGCAATCAGCCCCAGCATTTT. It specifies CASSELEGSNQPQHF. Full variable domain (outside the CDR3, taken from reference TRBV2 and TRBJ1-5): EPEVTQTPSHQVTQMGQEVILRCVPISNHLYFYWYRQILGQKVEFLVSFYNNEISEKSEIFDDQFSVERPDGSNFTLKIRSTKLEDSAMYFCASSELEGSNQPQHFGDGTRLSIL.